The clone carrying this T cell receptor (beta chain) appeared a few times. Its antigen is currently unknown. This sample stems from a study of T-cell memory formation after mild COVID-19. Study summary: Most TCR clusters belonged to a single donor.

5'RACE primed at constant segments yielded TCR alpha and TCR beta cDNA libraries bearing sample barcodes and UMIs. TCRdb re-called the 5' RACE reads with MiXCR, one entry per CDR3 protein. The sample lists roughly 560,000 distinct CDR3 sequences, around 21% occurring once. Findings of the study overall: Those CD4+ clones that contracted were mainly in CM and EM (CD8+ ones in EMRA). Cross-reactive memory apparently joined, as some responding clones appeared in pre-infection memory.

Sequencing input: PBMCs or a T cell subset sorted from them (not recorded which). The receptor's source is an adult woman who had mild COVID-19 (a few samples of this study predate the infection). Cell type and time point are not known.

CDR3 nucleotide sequence: TGTGCCACCAGTGATTTTCCGTCGAACACCGGGGAGCTGTTTTTT. Residues: CATSDFPSNTGELFF. V usage is TRBV24-1 and J usage is TRBJ2-2; D gene ambiguous. Germline CDR1 reads KGHDR; CDR2 reads SFDVKD. The length of the CDR3 is 15 residues. The V and J ends lost 1 base and 0 bases respectively, with 5 bases between them.